This T cell receptor beta chain was observed in a study of T cell responses to AZD1222 COVID-19 vaccine (dated by TCRdb to about 2021). For the study in its entirety: AZD1222 recipients given second doses at about 4 weeks or at about 12 weeks were pooled, since spike-specific TCR depth and breadth were not found to differ between the two schedules. TCR sequencing covered approximately 230 trial participants: 207 given two doses of AZD1222 and around 26 given two doses of MenACWY control vaccine. Trial participants were enrolled by age into 18-55, 56-69 and 70-plus year subgroups, with roughly 160, 29 and 62 TCR-sequenced participants respectively.

Explained via the paper, the time point label denotes: baseline before first vaccination. Vaccinee samples came from UK trials COV001 and COV002, including a single-blind randomized controlled phase 2/3 trial of AZD1222 (ChAdOx1 nCoV-19) in healthy adults. For TCRbeta chain sequencing, PBMC samples from trial participants were taken at day 0 and at day 28 after the second dose. About this clone: The antigen this receptor binds is unknown. No much larger clone exists at a distance of one base, and base qualities are not known.

The investigation overall reported the following: Participants were mostly white British and included more females than males, and it was suggested by the authors that clonal diversity may have been underestimated. Spike-specific TCR breadth and depth rose significantly after two AZD1222 doses compared with day 0 and with MenACWY recipients. No day 14 peak-response samples were available, so repertoires were characterized only after the peak T cell response. Conclusions about previously exposed vaccinees are limited because only five to seven AZD1222 recipients were SARS-CoV-2 seropositive at baseline. In the small 56-69-year group, the increase in depth fell short of significance, most likely because of low power. Vaccine-associated CD4 TCRs spanned the whole spike protein, with dominant responses in regions 160-218 and 743-854. Reportedly, close to half of the unique spike-specific TCRs recognized epitopes lying outside the regions that are mutated in the B.1.351 and B.1.1.7 variants.

There are 13 amino acids in the CDR3, from cysteine to phenylalanine inclusive. Left in the record is the CDR3 DNA by itself, 39 bases read in frame from the first base. V and J lose 7 bases and 4 bases, and a span of 13 bases separates them. The CDR3 regions of human TCRbeta chains were analyzed by immunosequencing. In the authors' own workflow: Repertoire TCRs were checked for matches against a reference library of SARS-CoV-2-specific TCRs that had been generated using the MIRA antigen-specificity platform. Breadth meant the fraction of unique TCRs that were SARS-CoV-2-associated, whereas depth meant the fraction of total T cells that were SARS-CoV-2-associated. Each spike-specific TCR was assigned to its reactive spike region and to a CD4 or CD8 class using the MIRA data. Log10-transformed breadth and depth values were compared by one-way ANOVA with Sidak's multiple comparisons tests. The immuneACCESS repertoire file appears here via TCRdb, limited to in-frame rearrangements. These files lack a portion of the clones; in checked studies, under half of the deficit traces to unresolved V genes, and the cause of the others is not known. The V and J calls and clone size were taken over from that table, and D and trimming were inferred from the DNA. The sample includes over 150,000 clones, with roughly 88% observed a single time. Approximately 0.49% of the sample is taken by the ten largest.

The sequences come from peripheral blood, collected on day 0 of AZD1222 vaccination. The chain was built from TRBV12-3 or TRBV12-4 and TRBJ1-1; a weak D assignment points to TRBD1 (6 bases agree). The receptor was isolated from an adult in good health. The CDR3 corresponds to CASIGTRTTEAFF. The nucleotide sequence is TGTGCCAGCATTGGGACACGGACCACTGAAGCTTTCTTT.